The rows below give T cell receptor beta chains drawn from one sample of a study of regulatory T cells in long-lasting Graves disease. TCRdb reanalysed the multiplex PCR reads using MiXCR and keeps one entry per CDR3 protein. Here the sample spans over 350,000 distinct CDR3 sequences, approximately 16% being singletons. The same sample was also studied in work on T cells in Graves' hyperthyroidism and ophthalmopathy.

The sample here was peripheral blood mononuclear cells (PBMCs), taken at new diagnosis, from a patient treated with antithyroid drugs. These TCRs come from a woman aged 40 to 55 with Graves disease. Both conserved end residues are part of each CDR3. Fields, in order: V gene, D gene, clone size, J gene, CDR3 protein, CDR3 DNA. The D gene is left open where the match is weak. Clone size, where shown, is once, few, many, or a class for clones that have expanded.

V: TRBV20-1
D: -
size: many
J: TRBJ2-1
CDR3: CSATPWYNEQFF
DNA: TGCAGTGCGACTCCCTGGTACAATGAGCAGTTCTTC

V: TRBV2
D: TRBD1
size: medium-sized
J: TRBJ1-6
CDR3: CASARDSMAVGSPLHF
DNA: TGTGCCAGCGCCAGGGACAGTATGGCCGTCGGTTCACCCCTCCACTTT

V: TRBV28
D: -
size: many
J: TRBJ2-5
CDR3: CASSSGRVKETQYF
DNA: TGTGCCAGCAGTTCCGGCAGGGTGAAAGAGACCCAGTACTTC

V: TRBV5-1
D: -
size: -
J: TRBJ1-4
CDR3: CASSLSSGSGFEKLFF
DNA: TGCGCCAGCAGCTTGTCCTCGGGCAGCGGCTTCGAAAAACTGTTTTTT

V: TRBV3-1
D: -
size: -
J: TRBJ2-2
CDR3: CATGWIAGELFF
DNA: TGTGCCACTGGCTGGATCGCCGGGGAGCTGTTTTTT

V: TRBV7-3
D: TRBD2
size: many
J: TRBJ2-3
CDR3: CASSPSGSIADTQYF
DNA: TGTGCCAGCAGCCCAAGCGGGAGTATAGCAGATACGCAGTATTTT

V: TRBV28
D: TRBD2
size: many
J: TRBJ2-1
CDR3: CASSLTSGRARSAFF
DNA: TGTGCCAGCAGCTTGACTAGCGGGAGGGCCCGTAGTGCGTTCTTC

V: TRBV18
D: -
size: few
J: TRBJ2-5
CDR3: CASSADQDQYF
DNA: TGTGCCAGCTCAGCGGACCAGGACCAGTACTTC

V: TRBV7-2
D: -
size: many
J: TRBJ2-2
CDR3: CASSLGGGDTGELFF
DNA: TGTGCCAGCAGCTTAGGGGGAGGTGACACCGGGGAGCTGTTTTTT

V: TRBV5-1
D: -
size: -
J: TRBJ2-3
CDR3: CASSLAGQAGDTQYF
DNA: TGCGCCAGCAGCTTGGCGGGGCAGGCGGGGGATACGCAGTATTTT

V: TRBV18
D: TRBD2
size: -
J: TRBJ2-5
CDR3: CASRDGLAGEGETQYF
DNA: TGTGCCAGCAGAGATGGACTAGCGGGAGAGGGAGAGACCCAGTACTTC

V: TRBV18
D: -
size: many
J: TRBJ2-1
CDR3: CASSPLQGSYNEQFF
DNA: TGTGCCAGCTCACCATTGCAGGGCTCCTACAATGAGCAGTTCTTC

V: TRBV3-1
D: -
size: many
J: TRBJ1-1
CDR3: CASSHYRETEAFF
DNA: TGTGCCAGCAGCCACTACAGGGAGACTGAAGCTTTCTTT

V: TRBV5-1
D: -
size: few
J: TRBJ1-1
CDR3: CASSFGPTENTEAFF
DNA: TGCGCCAGCAGCTTCGGACCGACAGAGAACACTGAAGCTTTCTTT

V: TRBV30
D: -
size: many
J: TRBJ2-7
CDR3: CAWRPPGAYEQYF
DNA: TGTGCCTGGAGGCCGCCGGGGGCGTACGAGCAGTACTTC

V: TRBV2
D: TRBD2
size: -
J: TRBJ2-1
CDR3: CASKREGVYNEQFF
DNA: TGTGCCAGCAAACGGGAGGGGGTGTACAATGAGCAGTTCTTC

V: TRBV19
D: TRBD2
size: -
J: TRBJ2-5
CDR3: CASSQGTSGSLYF
DNA: TGTGCCAGTAGTCAAGGGACTAGCGGGAGTTTGTACTTC

V: TRBV20-1
D: -
size: many
J: TRBJ2-1
CDR3: CSARPLGPISYNEQFF
DNA: TGCAGTGCTAGACCTCTGGGACCAATCTCCTACAATGAGCAGTTCTTC

V: TRBV28
D: TRBD1
size: many
J: TRBJ1-5
CDR3: CASTGQGEWSNQPQHF
DNA: TGTGCCAGCACCGGACAGGGCGAGTGGAGCAATCAGCCCCAGCATTTT

V: TRBV7-9
D: -
size: -
J: TRBJ2-1
CDR3: CASSLQGTGGYNEQFF
DNA: TGTGCCAGCAGTTTACAGGGTACGGGGGGCTACAATGAGCAGTTCTTC

V: TRBV29-1
D: TRBD2
size: many
J: TRBJ2-2
CDR3: CTPLPAGVIGELFF
DNA: TGCACGCCTCTCCCGGCGGGAGTGATCGGGGAGCTGTTTTTT

V: TRBV12-3/TRBV12-4
D: -
size: many
J: TRBJ1-5
CDR3: CASSFLGGNQPQHF
DNA: TGTGCCAGCAGTTTCTTGGGAGGCAATCAGCCCCAGCATTTT

V: TRBV6-2/TRBV6-3
D: -
size: many
J: TRBJ2-3
CDR3: CASSPLWRDGTDTQYF
DNA: TGTGCCAGCAGCCCTCTCTGGCGGGACGGCACAGATACGCAGTATTTT

V: TRBV19
D: -
size: many
J: TRBJ2-1
CDR3: CASSMGWWESSYNEQFF
DNA: TGTGCCAGTAGTATGGGGTGGTGGGAGAGCTCCTACAATGAGCAGTTCTTC

V: TRBV24-1
D: TRBD1
size: -
J: TRBJ2-7
CDR3: CATSDPGTGGYEQYF
DNA: TGTGCCACCAGTGATCCGGGGACAGGGGGCTACGAGCAGTACTTC